This T cell receptor (beta chain) stems from a study of T cell responses to AZD1222 COVID-19 vaccine. Study-level findings and limits: Only a handful of AZD1222 recipients, more than 5 in all, had baseline seropositivity. The study sampled repertoires only after the peak T cell response. Increased Spike-specific TCR breadth and depth were observed after two AZD1222 doses.

As concerns this clone: Its target is unknown.

The assay was immunoSEQ multiplex PCR, and TCRdb's table has in-frame clones only and misses some. The table has about 45,000 clones, about 90% seen once; the top ten hold roughly 1.1%. CDR3 length: 14 amino acids. Germline loops: CDR1 MNHEY, CDR2 SMNVEV (reference sequence). Losses at the gene ends were 2 bases for V and 10 bases for J; bases not matched to a gene: 6. The V gene is TRBV27, the J gene TRBJ2-1; 9 bases agree with TRBD2. This TCR was sampled from an adult who received the AZD1222 COVID-19 vaccine. Material: peripheral blood, obtained 28 days after the second AZD1222 dose. The CDR3 DNA follows: TGTGCCAGCAGTTTACCTACTAGCGGGTTGGAGCAGTTCTTC. It is translated as CASSLPTSGLEQFF.